The text below deals with one T cell receptor beta chain. Clones were sequenced by immunoSEQ multiplex PCR, and TCRdb holds only the in-frame ones, with some missing. The table lists 290,000 or so clones, 87% of them singletons. The V gene's germline CDR1 is SGHTA and CDR2 FQGNSA. Trimming removed 10 bases from V and 3 bases from J, with 17 bases in between. This CDR3 is built from 14 residues. This record comes from a study of blood T cell repertoires in COVID-19. The chain carries TRBV7-2 and TRBJ2-3, with a tentative D call TRBD2 (5 bases). Input material: peripheral blood. This receptor was obtained from a man younger than 30 with active or convalescent COVID-19. The chain's CDR3 is CAMRALSSTDTQYF. The CDR3 region has the DNA TGTGCCATGAGGGCTCTCTCCTCTACAGATACGCAGTATTTT.